A selection of T cell receptor beta chains follows, all from one sample in a study of T cell responses to AZD1222 COVID-19 vaccine. Libraries were prepared by immunoSEQ multiplex PCR; TCRdb keeps only in-frame clonotypes and omits some of them. The profile covers some 88,000 clones, with 92% appearing a single time and 5% to 6.5% taken by the ten largest. The sequences come from peripheral blood, collected on day 0 of AZD1222 vaccination. These receptors were obtained from an adult in good health. Both conserved end residues are part of each CDR3. The order of the fields is clone size, D gene, V gene, CDR3 length, J gene, CDR3 DNA, CDR3 protein. D genes are given only for firm matches. Some rows mark clone size as missing; the rest say once, few, many or name a class of expanded clone.

>.|.|TRBV10-3|14|TRBJ1-3
TGTGCCATCAGCCGGGGTATCTCTGGAAACACCATATATTTT
CAISRGISGNTIYF
>.|TRBD1|TRBV11-2|16|TRBJ2-7
TGTGCCAGCAGCTTAGATTGGGCGACAGGGGTCCACGAGCAGTACTTC
CASSLDWATGVHEQYF
>few|TRBD2|TRBV5-1|16|TRBJ2-7
TGCGCCAGCAGCTTGGGTGTACTAGCGGGAGTAAACGAGCAGTACTTC
CASSLGVLAGVNEQYF
>.|.|TRBV7-9|14|TRBJ2-2
TGTGCCAGCAGCTTAATCAGGGCCGGCGGGGAGCTGTTTTTT
CASSLIRAGGELFF
>.|TRBD1|TRBV3-1/TRBV3-2|15|TRBJ2-7
TGTGCCAGCAGCCGGTCCGGGACAGGGGGCAACGAGCAGTACTTC
CASSRSGTGGNEQYF
>.|.|TRBV7-2|15|TRBJ1-5
TGTGCCACCTCAGCTTGGGTGAATAGCAATCAGCCCCAGCATTTT
CATSAWVNSNQPQHF
>.|.|TRBV6-5|14|TRBJ1-5
TGTGCCGGTTCACAGGGATATGGCAATCAGCCCCAGCATTTT
CAGSQGYGNQPQHF
>.|.|TRBV10-3|14|TRBJ2-7
TGTGCCATCAGTGAGACGCAGGGGAGGTACGAGCAGTACTTC
CAISETQGRYEQYF
>.|.|TRBV6-5|15|TRBJ1-2
TGTGCCAGCAGGGGGACGGGTGTAGGGAACTATGGCTACACCTTC
CASRGTGVGNYGYTF
>.|.|TRBV29-1|13|TRBJ1-5
TGCAGCGTTGAAGGGGATAGCAATCAGCCCCAGCATTTT
CSVEGDSNQPQHF
>.|TRBD1|TRBV28|16|TRBJ1-3
TGTGCCAGCAGTAAAGACAGGGGGTGGTCTGGAAACACCATATATTTT
CASSKDRGWSGNTIYF
>.|.|TRBV12-5|16|TRBJ1-4
TGTGCTAGTGGTTTGCTCCCACCAGGGAGGGCGGAAAAACTGTTTTTT
CASGLLPPGRAEKLFF
>.|.|TRBV7-9|14|TRBJ2-7
TGTGCCAGCACCGTTGGGACACTGCTTCACGAGCAGTACTTC
CASTVGTLLHEQYF
>.|.|TRBV7-2|14|TRBJ2-7
TGTGCCAGCAGCTCCACTAGTACGTCCTACGAGCAGTACTTC
CASSSTSTSYEQYF
>.|.|TRBV15|14|TRBJ1-4
TGTGCCACCAGCAGAGATCGAATTAATGAAAAACTGTTTTTT
CATSRDRINEKLFF
>.|.|TRBV18|12|TRBJ2-3
TGTGCCAGCTCATTACGCACAGATACGCAGTATTTT
CASSLRTDTQYF
>.|TRBD2|TRBV7-9|17|TRBJ2-1
TGTGCCAGCAGCACATCCTCGACTAGCGCCCATTACAATGAGCAGTTCTTC
CASSTSSTSAHYNEQFF
>.|.|TRBV29-1|14|TRBJ1-3
TGCAGCGTAAAAGAGCAGTACTCTGGAAACACCATATATTTT
CSVKEQYSGNTIYF
>.|.|TRBV12-3/TRBV12-4|12|TRBJ1-3
TGTGCCAGCAGTTCGACTGGAAACACCATATATTTT
CASSSTGNTIYF
>few|.|TRBV24-1|16|TRBJ2-1
TGTGCCACCAGTGATTTGGCCTGGGCTTCCTACAATGAGCAGTTCTTC
CATSDLAWASYNEQFF
>once|.|TRBV28|14|TRBJ1-1
TGTGCCAGCAGTTACAGAGCGGGGGACACTGAAGCTTTCTTT
CASSYRAGDTEAFF
>.|TRBD2|TRBV7-2|18|TRBJ2-3
TGTGCCAGCAGCTTCGACCCCCCAACTAGCGGCGCCACAGATACGCAGTATTTT
CASSFDPPTSGATDTQYF
>.|.|TRBV7-2|15|TRBJ1-5
TGTGCCAGCAGCCGTGGACAGAGCAGCAATCAGCCCCAGCATTTT
CASSRGQSSNQPQHF
>.|.|TRBV28|14|TRBJ2-2
TGTGCCAGCAGTTTTCCGGGACACACCGGGGAGCTGTTTTTT
CASSFPGHTGELFF
>.|.|TRBV28|14|TRBJ2-7
TGTGCCAGCAGTTTAGAGTCCACAGGGTTCGAGCAGTACTTC
CASSLESTGFEQYF
>.|.|TRBV6-6|15|TRBJ2-7
TGTGCCAGCAGTGACCCTCGGGACCGACCCTACGAGCAGTACTTC
CASSDPRDRPYEQYF
>.|TRBD1|TRBV7-2|15|TRBJ2-2
TGTGCCAGCAGCCCCGACAGGGGCCTTACCGGGGAGCTGTTTTTT
CASSPDRGLTGELFF
>.|.|TRBV7-3|13|TRBJ2-7
TGTGCCAGCAGCTTTGGCACCCAATACGAGCAGTACTTC
CASSFGTQYEQYF
>.|TRBD1|TRBV6-5|13|TRBJ1-1
TGTGCCAGCAGTAAGACAGGGATCACTGAAGCTTTCTTT
CASSKTGITEAFF
>.|.|TRBV5-1|14|TRBJ2-7
TGCGCCAGCAGCTCGACGACAGTTTCCTACGAGCAGTACTTC
CASSSTTVSYEQYF
>.|.|TRBV7-6|18|TRBJ2-3
TGTGCCAGCAGCTTAGGTCTTTTTGGACGGGCGGGTTCAGATACGCAGTATTTT
CASSLGLFGRAGSDTQYF
>.|.|TRBV5-1|14|TRBJ1-2
TGCGCCAGCAACCCCGGGGGAGACGACTATGGCTACACCTTC
CASNPGGDDYGYTF
>.|TRBD2|TRBV4-3|15|TRBJ2-3
TGCGCCAGCAGCCAAACCGAGACTAGCGGGAGGAGTTTGTATTTT
CASSQTETSGRSLYF
>once|.|TRBV12-3/TRBV12-4|12|TRBJ1-2
TGTGCCAGCAGTTTTTGGGGCTATGGCTACACCTTC
CASSFWGYGYTF
>.|.|TRBV24-1|14|TRBJ2-2
TGTGCCACCAGTGATTTTAGACACACCGGGGAGCTGTTTTTT
CATSDFRHTGELFF
>.|.|TRBV3-1/TRBV3-2|15|TRBJ2-3
TGTGCCAGCAGCCATCAAGCGGTTAGCACAGATACGCAGTATTTT
CASSHQAVSTDTQYF
>.|TRBD1|TRBV5-1|17|TRBJ1-2
TGCGCCAGCAGCTTGGCCTTCGGGACAGGTACTAACTATGGCTACACCTTC
CASSLAFGTGTNYGYTF
>.|.|TRBV21-1|19|TRBJ2-6
TGTGCCAGCAAACCAAGGGACCGGGACAGGGGCGCCGGGGCCAACGTCCTGACTTTC
CASKPRDRDRGAGANVLTF
>.|.|TRBV19|16|TRBJ1-5
TGTGCCAGTAGTGAAACTTCAAAAGGCTTCAATCAGCCCCAGCATTTT
CASSETSKGFNQPQHF
>.|TRBD1|TRBV7-9|16|TRBJ1-2
TGTGCCAGCAGCACGGGACAGCTATTATTTAACTATGGCTACACCTTC
CASSTGQLLFNYGYTF
>few|TRBD1|TRBV27|16|TRBJ2-1
TGTGCCAGCAGTCCCGGACCTGGGTTGGGACAGAATGAGCAGTTCTTC
CASSPGPGLGQNEQFF
>.|.|TRBV5-1|13|TRBJ2-3
TGCGCCAGCAGCTTTTCAAACCCAGATACGCAGTATTTT
CASSFSNPDTQYF
>once|TRBD1|TRBV19|15|TRBJ2-1
TGTGCCAGTACCCCGGACAGGTTTTCTTGGAATGAGCAGTTCTTC
CASTPDRFSWNEQFF
>.|.|TRBV29-1|15|TRBJ2-2
TGCAGCGTTGAAGGGCCAGGCAGGGGACCCGGGGAGCTGTTTTTT
CSVEGPGRGPGELFF
>once|TRBD1|TRBV5-1|14|TRBJ2-7
TGCGCCAGCAGCTCCGACAGGGTTACAAACGAGCAGTACTTC
CASSSDRVTNEQYF
>.|.|TRBV27|15|TRBJ2-7
TGTGCCAGCAGTCACTTCGGACTGAGCTCCTACGAGCAGTACTTC
CASSHFGLSSYEQYF
>.|.|TRBV18|15|TRBJ1-6
TGTGCCAGCTCACCACCTTCTTCCAGCCTAGCACCCCTCCACTTT
CASSPPSSSLAPLHF
>.|.|TRBV5-1|15|TRBJ2-2
TGCGCCAGCAGCTTTAGGGACACCCACACCGGGGAGCTGTTTTTT
CASSFRDTHTGELFF
>.|.|TRBV7-9|12|TRBJ1-4
TGTGCCAGCAGCTTTGCCGCAGGTGAACTGTTTTTT
CASSFAAGELFF
>.|.|TRBV12-3/TRBV12-4|13|TRBJ1-5
TGTGCCATCGCCGACCTGGGCAATCAGCCCCAGCATTTT
CAIADLGNQPQHF
>.|.|TRBV7-9|13|TRBJ2-7
TGTGCCAGCAGCTCGAGTTCGGGGAGGGAGCAGTACTTC
CASSSSSGREQYF
>.|.|TRBV7-8|13|TRBJ2-7
TGTGCCAGCAGCTTAGGGGGAGGTCTCGAGCAGTACTTC
CASSLGGGLEQYF
>.|TRBD2|TRBV13|16|TRBJ2-1
TGTGCCAGCAGCTTAGTTCCTAGCGGTATCTACAATGAGCAGTTCTTC
CASSLVPSGIYNEQFF
>once|TRBD1|TRBV4-1|16|TRBJ2-7
TGCGCCAGCAGCCAAGAAGAGGGGGCGGAGGCTTACGAGCAGTACTTC
CASSQEEGAEAYEQYF
>.|TRBD1|TRBV28|12|TRBJ1-5
TGTGCCAGCAAGGGGGCCTCCGGGCCCCAGCATTTT
CASKGASGPQHF